These T cell receptor beta chains were read from a single sample in a study of CD8 T cells in ankylosing spondylitis. TCRdb itself ran the 5' RACE reads through MiXCR, one entry per CDR3 protein. The sample lists about 150,000 distinct CDR3 sequences; roughly an eighth were seen once. Sample: blood, either unsorted or a sorted T cell fraction (not recorded which). The receptors stem from a female donor with ankylosing spondylitis or in good health (not recorded which). The conserved cysteine and the conserved F or W are not part of the CDR3 here. The order of the fields is V gene, D gene, CDR3 protein. D genes are given only for firm matches.

>TRBV7-9|TRBD1
ASSTRTGPTEAF
>TRBV7-2|-
ASSFGAEDQPQH
>TRBV10-3|-
AISDRTEPSEQY
>TRBV20-1|TRBD1
SARGAAGGATNEKLF
>TRBV20-1|-
SAMGDSNQPQH
>TRBV5-1|-
ASSPTGVDEQF
>TRBV5-1|TRBD2
ASSLASSGGAEQF
>TRBV29-1|-
SVTRTGATDTQY
>TRBV29-1|TRBD2
SVLPLGLAGVHEQF
>TRBV29-1|-
SVEGSGFFGKY
>TRBV5-1|-
ASSSGTITF
>TRBV11-1|-
ASALGAEQF
>TRBV29-1|-
SARGGVARNEQF
>TRBV28|-
ASKDNTEAF
>TRBV7-9|-
ASGPGFDYEQF
>TRBV19|-
ASTPLGRSSGANVLT
>TRBV3-1|TRBD2
ASATGTSGSSETQY
>TRBV5-5|TRBD2
ASSLGPPGRPTTDTQY
>TRBV5-1|TRBD1
ASSLDRGGRYGYT
>TRBV5-1|-
ASSFGPSNTGELF
>TRBV7-2|-
ASSQGWGALSEAF
>TRBV20-1|-
SARTGTTSTDTQY
>TRBV7-8|-
ASSSALVQGPNT
>TRBV24-1|TRBD1
ATSDTTGTELYNEQF
>TRBV24-1|-
ATRANRPNTEAF
>TRBV20-1|-
SARVPGSTDTQY
>TRBV4-2|TRBD2
ASSQDRSGGSYNEQF
>TRBV10-3|TRBD1
ATRGEGAAGELF
>TRBV5-1|TRBD1
ASRTTLFQDREHEQF
>TRBV12-3/TRBV12-4|-
ASSLGGISTDTQY
>TRBV10-3|-
AISDREGANYGYT
>TRBV18|TRBD2
ASSRAGEFYNEQF
>TRBV20-1|TRBD2
SARAGGGLFTDTQY
>TRBV20-1|-
SARAGGAKISGANVLT
>TRBV12-3/TRBV12-4|-
ASRPGRYEQF
>TRBV7-8|TRBD1
ASSLAQGIEAF
>TRBV7-8|TRBD1
ASSSRDSPGYEQY
>TRBV20-1|TRBD2
SARDSSGGPVDTQY
>TRBV10-3|TRBD1
AISVTPGWTGSYGYT
>TRBV29-1|TRBD1
SVGQGAFTEAF
>TRBV3-1|-
ASSHSGTSETQY
>TRBV11-2|-
ASSLRATYDANTGELF
>TRBV15|-
ATSRERFSYNEQF
>TRBV14|-
ASSQDRGQTYTEAF
>TRBV3-1|-
ASSQGEFGANVLT
>TRBV6-5|-
ASSYSNYRAEVGTEAF